The TCR beta chain under discussion was sequenced for a study of monozygotic twins with inflammatory bowel disease. Whole-study results and caveats: IBD patients carried less diverse TCRbeta repertoires (inverse Simpson) than healthy co-twins. The analysis yielded no support for one strong signal or clonotype associated with IBD.

With respect to this clonotype: What it recognizes is unknown.

There were around 3,300 ng of total RNA used for each TCR library. Template-switch reactions added UMIs with a 6-nucleotide sample barcode. With the 5' RACE reads reprocessed, TCRdb shows one record per CDR3 protein and no DNA. The table for this sample gives 440,000 or so distinct CDR3 sequences. Germline V gene lookup returns CDR1 SGHTA and CDR2 FQGTGA. The CDR3 contains 13 residues. The chain employs TRBV7-3 and TRBJ2-1. The TCR comes from a human donor with ulcerative colitis or Crohn's disease, or a healthy co-twin of an affected twin (not recorded which). Input material: blood. CDR3 region: CASSLTGYNEQFF.